The clone carrying this TCR beta chain was found a few times. These data originate in a study of human T cells and chemical hapten exposure. CDR1 LGHDT and CDR2 YNNKEL come from the germline V gene (reference sequence). The V end was cut by 4 bases, the J end by 8 bases, with 8 bases between. The CDR3 spans 11 residues. MiXCR was run by TCRdb on the RACE reads, yielding one entry per CDR3 protein. The sample includes approximately 260,000 distinct CDR3 sequences, around 7% of them seen just once. Described time point: pre-sensitization, week 0. Treatment: therapeutic diphenylcyclopropenone sensitization with weekly scalp DPC.

This TCR was sampled from a man aged 18 to 29 with alopecia areata. Some clones in this sample may be carry-over from other donors' samples. This sequence joins TRBV3-1 and TRBJ1-2, with D unclear. Sequenced material: whole blood, taken in connection with sensitization to the hapten diphenylcyclopropenone (DPC). CDR3 DNA sequence: TGTGCCAGCAGCCTTCCGAAGGGCTACACCTTC. Translation gives CASSLPKGYTF.